This TCR beta chain derives from a study of blood T cell repertoires in COVID-19. The CDR3 contains 13 residues. CDR1 is MNHEY and CDR2 is SVGAGI in the germline V gene. V was trimmed by 2 bases and J by 3 bases, leaving 5 bases between them. Clones were read by immunoSEQ multiplex PCR, and TCRdb kept only the in-frame ones, dropping some. The repertoire holds about 310,000 clones, with roughly 91% as singletons. Sequences were obtained from PBMCs or T cells enriched from blood (not recorded which). The chain carries TRBV6-5 and TRBJ1-5; D call uncertain. The source of this sequence is a woman aged 25-40 years who had recovered from COVID-19. The CDR3 DNA reads as TGTGCCAGCAGTTACACAGTCAATCAGCCCCAGCATTTT. It encodes CASSYTVNQPQHF.